Described below is a single TCR beta chain sequence and its context. No cognate antigen has been identified for it. It has no much larger one-base neighbor in the sample; base qualities were not kept. This sample was included in a study of cytomegalovirus exposure and HLA in healthy donors (dated by TCRdb to the late 2010s). Some background on the complete study: In an earlier analysis of approximately 640 of the donors, 276 Gb of sequence data and 90 million to 120 million unique TCR beta sequences from about 190 million T cells were reported. About 280 gigabases of sequencing data and 70 million to 95 million unique TCR sequences made up an early release that covered over 550 HLA-typed donors. Among the roughly 400 genotyped donors, roughly 80% belonged to the genetic ancestry cluster associated with self-reported Caucasian donors. The study aimed to test whether signatures of past pathogen exposure could be identified by cataloging public T cell receptors. The T cell repertoires of some 700 subjects were profiled by immunosequencing and related to cytomegalovirus serostatus. Besides the first cohort of under 700 subjects, a separate validation cohort made up of roughly 120 different subjects was used. To predict cytomegalovirus infection status, the study combined high-throughput TCR immunosequencing, statistical association of individual TCRs with disease status, and machine learning. To study patterns of TCR occurrence, a later analysis re-analyzed previously published TCR beta repertoires from 700 or so donors and added high-resolution HLA genotyping. In the later analysis, no new phenotypic data were used to find candidate immune exposures; instead, reliance was placed on TCR beta sequences and their occurrence across donors. An earlier analysis of some 500 of the donors used high-throughput TCR beta sequencing to judge whether each TCR beta V gene segment behaved as functional or pseudogenic. Donor age, sex, ethnicity and CMV serostatus were collected together with the repertoire data. A later genetic analysis used genome-wide SNP genotypes for about three fifths of the 666 donors, treating that subset as a discovery cohort. All discovery cohort repertoires had been generated using a single sequencing platform. HLA typing covered class I and class II loci at four-digit resolution. The number of typed donors differed by locus: about 629-630 for A, B, C, DRB1 and DQB1; about 520 for DQA1; fewer than 610 for DPA1; and some 470 for DPB1. Several DR-DQ haplotypes were treated as single units for association and clustering because of strong linkage in the cohort. Among 398 genotyped donors of the cohort, an average of roughly 230,000 unique TCR beta nucleotide sequences was sequenced per donor, of which about 19% were non-productive.

As encoded in the germline V gene, CDR1 is MGHDK while CDR2 is SYGVNS. The junction shows trimming of 2 bases on V and 0 bases on J, plus 4 bases between the germline ends. Reading from cysteine to phenylalanine, the CDR3 counts 13 amino acids. Only the CDR3 DNA stays, 39 bases, in frame from base 1. The cohort was made up of 666 healthy bone marrow donors. Cohort members were all nominally healthy when sampled, although unrecorded immune exposures were likely present. The donor was CMV seronegative and belonged to the group of more than 300 seronegative cohort members. Every donor gave a peripheral blood sample, and the peripheral blood mononuclear cells from that sample were used for TCR beta sequencing. The Qiagen DNeasy Blood Extraction Kit was used to extract genomic DNA from the blood cell samples. The library was made by the immunoSEQ multiplex PCR assay. For the multiplex PCR, a mixture combining 60 forward primers for TCR Vbeta segments and 13 reverse primers for TCR Jbeta segments was used. The CDR3 region of rearranged TCR beta genes was amplified from genomic DNA with a multiplex PCR assay. The Illumina HiSeq System was used to sequence the amplified TCR beta libraries as 87-base-pair reads. The study's processing was this. In a later analysis, around 80 million unique TCR beta chains were counted across the 500 to 700 repertoires, and about 9.9 million of these chains were shared by at least two donors. To remove PCR and sequencing errors, raw reads were error-corrected and collapsed into unique sequences using a nearest-neighbor algorithm that merged closely related sequences. To assign V, D and J gene segments, CDR3 sequences were aligned to IMGT reference sequences. For a sequence to be retained, a match of at least six nucleotides was required to both a V gene segment and a J gene segment. A rearrangement was called productive if the CDR3 had no stop codons and remained in frame with V and J, and every other rearrangement was called non-productive. CDR3 was defined by IMGT convention, running from the second conserved V-encoded cysteine to the conserved J-encoded phenylalanine. The earlier analysis of about 640 of the donors excluded any sequence lacking an unambiguous match to a single V gene segment. An earlier analysis of a few hundred of the donors called V segments functional above 56.7% productive rearrangements and segregating when the between-donor standard deviation exceeded 5%. A statistical classification framework was built to diagnose cytomegalovirus status from the catalog of TCR beta chain sequences. In a later analysis, TCR nucleotide sequences were compared against IMGT/GENE-DB human TR gene sequences so that V and J genes could be assigned. The TCRdist pipeline was used in a later analysis to assign CDR3 sequences and most-parsimonious VDJ recombination scenarios. In a later analysis, each TCR beta chain was defined by its CDR3 amino acid sequence together with its V-gene family, and reads without a unique V-gene family were excluded. As a way to deal with suspected cross-contamination and a sequencing artifact, a later analysis dropped hundreds of nucleotide sequences that were highly shared and had low generation probability. In a later analysis, a clonal expansion index for each public chain was calculated from normalized within-repertoire ranks of inferred template counts. Generation probabilities in a later analysis came from a VDJ recombination model fitted to out-of-frame rearrangements, and those results were checked against IGoR. Hypergeometric tests were used in a later analysis to score TCR-TCR, TCR-HLA and TCR-CMV co-occurrence, with a repertoire-size bias correction applied to the TCR pairs. To estimate false discovery rates, a later analysis permuted the HLA or CMV assignments 20 times. A later analysis grouped co-occurring TCRs with DBSCAN, adding TCRdist sequence similarity when clustering within HLA-allele-positive subsets. Repertoires with fewer than 30,000 or more than 120,000 public chains, plus five repertoires with anomalous nucleotide sharing, were excluded from co-occurrence clustering. Here the immuneACCESS table is served through TCRdb, limited to in-frame sequences with V and J called. Missing clones are a known gap in these copies; in checked studies unresolved V genes cover under half, and the rest lacks a known reason. D and trimming come from the DNA, and the V and J calls and clone size come from that table. Within this sample are 200,000 to 250,000 clones, with around 80% of them counted one time only. The ten most abundant clones make up under 0.6% of the sample.

Overall results and qualifications from the work: According to a later analysis, parvovirus B19, influenza, CMV and Epstein-Barr virus appeared linked to several top co-occurrence clusters. Some IMGT-functional V segments, including TRBV6-2 and TRBV6-3, could not be distinguished by the 87-base-pair reads and were therefore excluded. According to a later analysis, most CMV-associated TCR beta chains appeared to be HLA-restricted, and the HLA associations seemed to be driven largely by CMV exposure. A further reported finding was that TCR beta sequences accurately predicted the HLA-A and HLA-B alleles for most subjects in the first cohort. In vitro tests confirmed that a few of the cytomegalovirus-associated TCR beta chains recognize cytomegalovirus antigens. CMV serostatus was the only immune exposure information available for the cohort. In a later genetic analysis, a missense DCLRE1C variant was associated with V-gene and J-gene trimming of TCR beta chains, and the association was replicated in an independent cohort. Most TCR sequences were seen in very few donors, while some public TCRs were found in many individuals. In a later analysis, TCR association rates were found to vary across HLA loci, with the most associated TCRs seen for DRB1 alleles and the fewest for HLA-C alleles. Because HLA typing was missing for some donors at each locus, association tests included only the typed subset. Compared with equally common non-associated chains, HLA-associated TCR beta chains in a later analysis were more clonally expanded and had lower generation probabilities. In a later analysis, 16,951 TCR beta sequences were associated with specific HLA alleles at a false discovery rate of 0.05. A cluster of highly shared sequence variants was judged likely to be a technical artifact of the sequencing pipeline. A later genetic analysis reported fewer N-insertions in productive TCRs among donors in an Asian-associated ancestry cluster than the roughly 640-donor mean. The authors suggested that the approach could potentially be extended to other disease states and immunological phenotypes. The classifier was reported to diagnose cytomegalovirus status with high specificity and sensitivity in both the original cohort and the validation cohort. This cohort had only TCR beta chains sequenced, and the lack of alpha or paired-chain data limited which features could be detected. Roughly uniform sequencing depth across donors was assumed in presence/absence analyses, although this assumption may not hold. Broadly in line with IMGT annotations, most TCR beta V segments showed up in productive rearrangements about 87% or about 30% of the time in an earlier analysis of 587 of the donors. The study listed approximately 160 TCR beta chains as associated with cytomegalovirus. Because counts were too low, roughly 17 rarely observed V segments, including chromosome 9 orphons, were left out of the earlier analysis of a few hundred of the donors. When HLA alleles, especially DR and DQ, strongly co-occurred, attributing TCR associations to individual alleles was difficult. Correlated functional status among segregating V segments might reflect linkage disequilibrium, but an unknown experimental factor could not be ruled out.

The receptor chain draws on TRBV25-1 and TRBJ1-2; there is no confident call for the D gene. The receptor's source is a boy younger than 18 in good health and CMV-seronegative. Sequenced: PBMCs. The CDR3 corresponds to CASSEQANYGYTF. DNA sequence: TGTGCCAGCAGTGAACAGGCTAACTATGGCTACACCTTC.